This T cell receptor beta chain was sequenced for a study of T cell clusters in autoimmune cytopenias. Study-level results: The T cell clusters were defined only in silico, without experimental functional validation. Primary autoimmune cytopenia patients seemingly lacked the physiological T cell clusters found in healthy donors. TRB repertoire shifts in secondary cytopenia and chronic lymphocytic leukemia mostly reflected lymphoma, not autoimmunity. A dominant lymphoma-associated repertoire apparently masked the cluster-lack signature in secondary cytopenia versus chronic lymphocytic leukemia.

TRB was amplified from around 250 ng of peripheral blood genomic DNA per sample. TRB was amplified by touch-down multiplex PCR, primer pools A and B combined. TCRdb re-called the multiplex PCR reads and catalogs CDR3 proteins one per entry, DNA excluded. Here the sample table reports roughly 3,000 distinct CDR3 sequences. Considering frequency, this clonotype is medium-sized. Its antigen is unknown. This CDR3 spans 12 amino acids. Germline V gives CDR1 GTSNPN, CDR2 SVGIG (reference sequence). The receptor's source is a human donor with an autoimmune cytopenia or autoimmune hepatitis (not recorded which). The sequenced sample consisted of peripheral blood. The rearrangement joins TRBV30 to TRBJ2-7; the D call of TRBD1 rests on TCRdb alone, since no DNA is present to check it. CDR3 protein: CAWARQSYEQYF. The entire variable domain, with the rest obtained from reference TRBV30 and TRBJ2-7, is as follows: SQTIHQWPATLVQPVGSPLSLECTVEGTSNPNLYWYRQAAGRGLQLLFYSVGIGQISSEVPQNLSASRPQDRQFILSSKKLLLSDSGFYLCAWARQSYEQYFGPGTRLTVT.